Listed here is a single T cell receptor (beta chain). Its antigen target is currently unknown. It has no much larger one-base neighbor in the sample; base qualities were not kept. This sample was included in a study of blood T cells in healthy people across ages (dated by TCRdb to between 2014 and 2017). Some background on the complete study: In model experiments, template switching captured roughly one uniquely barcoded TCR beta cDNA molecule for every two T cells. The study analyzed two additional independent replicas of 1 million unique cDNA reads from the same blood draw for two donors, one aged 18 to 30 and one aged 80 or older. Donors of different ages were randomly distributed across sequencing lanes to avoid experimental bias. To track age-related changes in TCR beta repertoire diversity, the study relied on deep sequencing normalized with unique cDNA molecular identifiers. Donors were grouped into four age groups: young (average 16 years), middle-aged (over 35), aged (around 60) and long-lived (around 80).

The CDR3 runs 14 amino acids, cysteine and phenylalanine included. Only CDR3 DNA remains: 42 bases, in frame from the first base. The germline V gene (reference sequence) supplies CDR1 SEHNR and CDR2 FQNEAQ. V loses 7 bases of germline sequence and J loses 0 bases, and the interval between the two ends is 12 bases. The full study reports these points: As age increased, observed TCR beta diversity per million T cells dropped in a roughly linear way, and a significant reduction was already evident by age 40. Compared with the aged group, more naive CD4+ T cells, fewer expanded clones and increased TCR diversity were shown by the long-lived group, suggesting age selection. Donor CMV infection status was unknown, potentially confounding age-related changes in expanded clonotypes. Observed TCR beta diversity correlated strongly with the percentage of naive T cells measured by flow cytometry. Bulk unsorted PBMC profiling prevented conclusive comparison of naive and antigen-experienced compartments. Total diversity estimates from one million sequenced T cells were considered lower bounds and underestimates.

Systemically healthy Caucasian individuals from Russia, some 36 in total and aged roughly 6 to 100 years, were included as donors. Each donor gave around 9.5 milliliters of peripheral blood, collected into EDTA-treated Vacutainer tubes. Ficoll-Paque density-gradient centrifugation was used to isolate PBMCs, with at least 6.5 million per sample. Total RNA was extracted from PBMCs with Trizol reagent, with at least 5 micrograms obtained per sample. The percentages of naive CD45RAhigh/CD27high T cells were determined by flow cytometry on a PBMC aliquot from every donor. Library preparation was by 5' RACE. Sequencer: Illumina HiSeq 2500. A second PCR of about 6 to 11 cycles was run with a J-beta primer mix and a sample-barcoded 5' primer. Each TCR beta cDNA molecule received a unique molecular identifier from a template-switch 5' adaptor carrying 12 random nucleotides. Each sample yielded at least 3 million CDR3-containing paired-end reads. All of the RNA was converted into first-strand cDNA using the Mint cDNA synthesis kit, with a TRBC-specific oligonucleotide serving as the primer. Following uracil-DNA glycosylase treatment, a first 18-cycle PCR with universal primers M1SS and BC2_uni_R was performed on all cDNA. On the study's bioinformatics: Normalization of each sample was performed by random selection of 1 million high-quality reads, each carrying a distinct molecular identifier. Reads sharing molecular identifiers were discarded rather than binned into consensus sequences. MiTCR, run with a Q25 quality threshold and the strictest error-elimination algorithm, handled CDR3 identification, clonotype clustering and error correction. A nonparametric unseen species model with Euler transformation was used to estimate a lower bound on total TCR beta diversity. TCRdb ran its own pipeline on the public reads, namely fastp trimming at Q25 and MiXCR clone calling, and kept in-frame beta chains. Each CDR3 protein appears once, grouped with its most common genes and DNA. TCRdb's processing, not the study's, gives the V and J calls here. The sample table holds about 900,000 distinct CDR3 sequences, of which around 48% were seen once. 13% of the sample is held by the ten biggest clonotypes.

This chain joins TRBV7-9 to TRBJ1-2; no D gene call is confident. The sequence was obtained from a man aged 30 to 39 in good health. The sequenced material came from blood. CDR3 loop: CASNSGPANYGYTF. The DNA sequence is TGTGCCAGCAACTCGGGTCCAGCTAACTATGGCTACACCTTC.